The sequence of this TCR beta chain was determined in a study of cytomegalovirus exposure and HLA in healthy donors. This CDR3 is built from 12 residues. V was trimmed by 3 bases and J by 7 bases, leaving 10 bases between them. Germline CDR1 reads SGHRS; CDR2 reads YFSETQ. The PCR employed 60 Vbeta primers together with 13 Jbeta primers. Repertoires were generated with immunoSEQ multiplex PCR, while TCRdb's copy carries only in-frame clones and drops some. There are about 160,000 clones in the sample; roughly three quarters occur only once, and around 3% lies in the top ten. The rearrangement links TRBV5-1 to TRBJ1-1; D is perhaps TRBD1 (5 bases). The source is a woman in her fifties or sixties in good health and CMV-seropositive. Sequencing was carried out using PBMCs. CDR3 loop: CASSSGHLEAFF. The CDR3 nucleotides are TGCGCCAGCAGCTCCGGACACCTTGAAGCTTTCTTT.